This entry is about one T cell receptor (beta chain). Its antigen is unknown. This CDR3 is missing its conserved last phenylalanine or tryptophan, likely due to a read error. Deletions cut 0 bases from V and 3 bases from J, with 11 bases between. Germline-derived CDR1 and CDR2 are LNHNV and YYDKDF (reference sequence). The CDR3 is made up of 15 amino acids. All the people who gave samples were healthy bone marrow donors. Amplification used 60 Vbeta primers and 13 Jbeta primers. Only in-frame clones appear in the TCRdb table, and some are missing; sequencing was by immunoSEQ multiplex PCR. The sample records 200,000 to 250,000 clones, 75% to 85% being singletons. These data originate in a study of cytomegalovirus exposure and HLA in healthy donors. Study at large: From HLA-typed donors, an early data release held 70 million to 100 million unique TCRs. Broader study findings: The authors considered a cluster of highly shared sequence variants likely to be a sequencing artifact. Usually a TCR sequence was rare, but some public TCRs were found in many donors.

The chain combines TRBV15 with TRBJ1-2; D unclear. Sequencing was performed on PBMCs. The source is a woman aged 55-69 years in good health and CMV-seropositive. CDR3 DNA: TGTGCCACCAGCAGAGATCAATTGGTAGACTATGGCTACACCCTC. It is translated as CATSRDQLVDYGYTL.